This TCR beta chain was identified in a study of OX40 agonist ivuxolimab in advanced cancers. General study findings and limits: Among the least clonally expanded were partial responders at 0.1-3.0 mg/kg.

The method was immunoSEQ multiplex PCR; TCRdb's version includes in-frame clones alone and lacks a portion of them. The repertoire has tens of thousands of clones, 80% to 85% of them found once; the top ten carry about 0.69%. Trimming took 3 bases from V and 0 from J; bases not matched to a gene: 4. CDR1 and CDR2 (germline): KGHSH, LQKENI. The CDR3 is 15 residues long. As to this clone: The antigen remains unidentified.

V usage is TRBV18 and J usage is TRBJ2-7; 8 bases line up with TRBD2. This TCR was sampled from an adult with an advanced solid tumor such as melanoma, head and neck, liver or kidney cancer. The sequencing used CD4+ or CD8+ T cells sorted from blood, collected in a trial of the OX40 agonist ivuxolimab. CDR3 DNA: TGTGCCAGCTCACCTGGCGGGGGGAGCTCCTACGAGCAGTACTTC. Encoded protein: CASSPGGGSSYEQYF.